These T cell receptor beta chains were read from a single sample in a study of blood T cell repertoires in COVID-19. Clones were read by immunoSEQ multiplex PCR, and TCRdb kept only the in-frame ones, dropping some. The sample shows 200,000 to 300,000 clones, roughly 84% of them seen only once. Input material: peripheral blood. These receptor sequences come from a human donor in a cohort sampled during active COVID-19. Both conserved end residues are part of each CDR3. The D gene is left open where the match is weak. Clone size, where shown, is once, few, many, or a class for clones that have expanded.

v_call: TRBV25-1
j_call: TRBJ1-3
clone_size: .
d_call: .
cdr3_nt: TGTGCCAGCGGTTCGAGGAGTTTCGGAAACACCATATATTTT
cdr3_aa: CASGSRSFGNTIYF

v_call: TRBV19
j_call: TRBJ2-1
clone_size: .
d_call: TRBD2
cdr3_nt: TGTGCCAGTAGTACCGATAGCGGGAGCTACAATGAGCAGTTCTTC
cdr3_aa: CASSTDSGSYNEQFF

v_call: TRBV7-2
j_call: TRBJ1-6
clone_size: .
d_call: .
cdr3_nt: TGTGCCAGCAGCCCCGTGGCCCTCGCTTCACCCCTCCACTTT
cdr3_aa: CASSPVALASPLHF

v_call: TRBV7-2
j_call: TRBJ1-2
clone_size: .
d_call: TRBD1
cdr3_nt: TGTGCCAGCAGTTTACAGGGGGCTATGGGCTATGGCTACACCTTC
cdr3_aa: CASSLQGAMGYGYTF

v_call: TRBV5-1
j_call: TRBJ1-3
clone_size: .
d_call: TRBD1
cdr3_nt: TGCGCCAGCAGCGCCGGGACAGGAGGAAACACCATATATTTT
cdr3_aa: CASSAGTGGNTIYF

v_call: TRBV7-9
j_call: TRBJ1-5
clone_size: .
d_call: TRBD1
cdr3_nt: TGTGCCAGCAGCATGACAGGGGATCGCAATCAGCCCCAGCATTTT
cdr3_aa: CASSMTGDRNQPQHF

v_call: TRBV27
j_call: TRBJ2-7
clone_size: .
d_call: .
cdr3_nt: TGTGCCAGCAGTTTAGCACAGGGTTACGAGCAGTACTTC
cdr3_aa: CASSLAQGYEQYF

v_call: TRBV6-5
j_call: TRBJ2-2
clone_size: .
d_call: TRBD1
cdr3_nt: TGTGCCAGCGATACAGGGACAGGGAACACCGGGGAGCTGTTTTTT
cdr3_aa: CASDTGTGNTGELFF

v_call: TRBV12-3/TRBV12-4
j_call: TRBJ1-2
clone_size: .
d_call: TRBD1
cdr3_nt: TGTGCCAGCAGTCGCGACAGGGTAAGCGGCTACACCTTC
cdr3_aa: CASSRDRVSGYTF

v_call: TRBV4-1
j_call: TRBJ1-6
clone_size: .
d_call: .
cdr3_nt: TGCGCCAGCAGCCGTAGCGCAGGGGTAGTCAGTAATTCACCCCTCCACTTT
cdr3_aa: CASSRSAGVVSNSPLHF

v_call: TRBV2
j_call: TRBJ2-4
clone_size: .
d_call: TRBD2
cdr3_nt: TGTGCCAGCACCTTGGGACTAGCGGGGGGATTTTACTTC
cdr3_aa: CASTLGLAGGFYF

v_call: TRBV7-9
j_call: TRBJ2-1
clone_size: many
d_call: .
cdr3_nt: TGTGCCAGCAGCCTGGGACTTACCTACAATGAGCAGTTCTTC
cdr3_aa: CASSLGLTYNEQFF

v_call: TRBV10-3
j_call: TRBJ2-7
clone_size: once
d_call: TRBD2
cdr3_nt: TGTGCCATCAGTCTAGCGGGGGAGAGAGGCGAGCAGTACTTC
cdr3_aa: CAISLAGERGEQYF

v_call: TRBV15
j_call: TRBJ2-1
clone_size: .
d_call: TRBD1
cdr3_nt: TGTGCCACCAGCAGAGAGCCCGGACAGGGGAACAATGAGCAGTTCTTC
cdr3_aa: CATSREPGQGNNEQFF

v_call: TRBV6-5
j_call: TRBJ2-3
clone_size: .
d_call: TRBD2
cdr3_nt: TGTGCCAGCAATAGCGGGAGCACAGATACGCAGTATTTT
cdr3_aa: CASNSGSTDTQYF

v_call: TRBV7-8
j_call: TRBJ2-1
clone_size: .
d_call: TRBD2
cdr3_nt: TGTGCCAGCAGCTTAGGTAGTCTAGCGGGGGGATACTTCAATGAGCAGTTCTTC
cdr3_aa: CASSLGSLAGGYFNEQFF

v_call: TRBV13
j_call: TRBJ2-1
clone_size: .
d_call: TRBD2
cdr3_nt: TGTGCCAGCAGCTTAGTCCTTAGCGGGAGTCGTTACAATGAGCAGTTCTTC
cdr3_aa: CASSLVLSGSRYNEQFF

v_call: TRBV5-1
j_call: TRBJ2-3
clone_size: .
d_call: TRBD1
cdr3_nt: TGCGCCAGCAGCTATCGGGGGACAGGGGGAACAGATACGCAGTATTTT
cdr3_aa: CASSYRGTGGTDTQYF

v_call: TRBV12-3/TRBV12-4
j_call: TRBJ1-2
clone_size: .
d_call: TRBD1
cdr3_nt: TGTGCCAGCAGGATAGACAGGGCATATGGCTACACCTTC
cdr3_aa: CASRIDRAYGYTF

v_call: TRBV7-2
j_call: TRBJ2-3
clone_size: .
d_call: TRBD2
cdr3_nt: TGTGCCAGCAGCTTAGCGCTGGTCGGGGGGGCAGATACGCAGTATTTT
cdr3_aa: CASSLALVGGADTQYF

v_call: TRBV7-8
j_call: TRBJ1-2
clone_size: .
d_call: .
cdr3_nt: TGTGCCAGCAGCCCTTCGGGGTTACCGTCCCCAGGTGGCTACACCTTC
cdr3_aa: CASSPSGLPSPGGYTF

v_call: TRBV6-5
j_call: TRBJ1-6
clone_size: .
d_call: TRBD1
cdr3_nt: TGTGCCAGCAGTTCGACTCCGGGACAGGGGGATTCACCCCTCCACTTT
cdr3_aa: CASSSTPGQGDSPLHF

v_call: TRBV6-5
j_call: TRBJ1-4
clone_size: .
d_call: TRBD1
cdr3_nt: TGTGCCAGCAACCAGGGGGTTACTAATGAAAAACTGTTTTTT
cdr3_aa: CASNQGVTNEKLFF

v_call: TRBV19
j_call: TRBJ2-6
clone_size: .
d_call: TRBD2
cdr3_nt: TGTGCCAGTAGTATTCGGGGGGGAGACTCTGGGGCCAACGTCCTGACTTTC
cdr3_aa: CASSIRGGDSGANVLTF

v_call: TRBV4-1
j_call: TRBJ2-5
clone_size: .
d_call: .
cdr3_nt: TGCGCCAGCAGCCCGGAGAGGGTACTAGGAGAGACCCAGTACTTC
cdr3_aa: CASSPERVLGETQYF

v_call: TRBV6-1
j_call: TRBJ1-2
clone_size: .
d_call: TRBD1
cdr3_nt: TGTGCCAGCAGTGAAGCGATGACAGGGGTAGGCTACACCTTC
cdr3_aa: CASSEAMTGVGYTF

v_call: TRBV28
j_call: TRBJ1-1
clone_size: .
d_call: TRBD1
cdr3_nt: TGTGCCAGCAGCATACAGGGGGCTGAAGCTTTCTTT
cdr3_aa: CASSIQGAEAFF

v_call: TRBV4-3
j_call: TRBJ2-7
clone_size: .
d_call: TRBD1
cdr3_nt: TGCGCCAGCAGCGAAAGGACAGGCCTCTCCTACGAGCAGTACTTC
cdr3_aa: CASSERTGLSYEQYF

v_call: TRBV13
j_call: TRBJ2-7
clone_size: .
d_call: TRBD1
cdr3_nt: TGTGCCAGCAGCCGACAGGGGGCGAACTACGAGCAGTACTTC
cdr3_aa: CASSRQGANYEQYF

v_call: TRBV6-5
j_call: TRBJ2-1
clone_size: .
d_call: .
cdr3_nt: TGTGCCAGCCTCCTCTCCTCTTCGACTCAGCAGTTCTTC
cdr3_aa: CASLLSSSTQQFF

v_call: TRBV6-5
j_call: TRBJ1-3
clone_size: .
d_call: .
cdr3_nt: TGTGCCAGCATGAGTTCCTGGGGAAACACCATATATTTT
cdr3_aa: CASMSSWGNTIYF

v_call: TRBV7-9
j_call: TRBJ2-1
clone_size: .
d_call: TRBD1
cdr3_nt: TGTGCCAGCAGAGTACAACAGGGGGACAATGAGCAGTTCTTC
cdr3_aa: CASRVQQGDNEQFF

v_call: TRBV10-2
j_call: TRBJ1-2
clone_size: .
d_call: .
cdr3_nt: TGCGCCAGCACCCAGACAGGTTATGGCTACACCTTC
cdr3_aa: CASTQTGYGYTF

v_call: TRBV11-2
j_call: TRBJ1-1
clone_size: many
d_call: .
cdr3_nt: TGTGCCAGCAGCCCCATCCGAGGAGGGGCGAGAACTGAAGCTTTCTTT
cdr3_aa: CASSPIRGGARTEAFF

v_call: TRBV6-5
j_call: TRBJ1-2
clone_size: once
d_call: .
cdr3_nt: TGTGCCAGCAGTCTCAGGGGTTTGGGCGGCTACACCTTC
cdr3_aa: CASSLRGLGGYTF

v_call: TRBV19
j_call: TRBJ1-1
clone_size: .
d_call: TRBD1
cdr3_nt: TGTGCCAGTAAATCGGACAGGGGGCGTACTGAAGCTTTCTTT
cdr3_aa: CASKSDRGRTEAFF

v_call: TRBV5-4
j_call: TRBJ1-6
clone_size: .
d_call: .
cdr3_nt: TGTGCCAGCAGCTCCCAGGGGAGTTATAATTCACCCCTCCACTTT
cdr3_aa: CASSSQGSYNSPLHF

v_call: TRBV6-1
j_call: TRBJ2-7
clone_size: .
d_call: .
cdr3_nt: TGTGCCAGCACTGACTGGGATACCCTTAGGCCGAGAGGGGAGCAGTACTTC
cdr3_aa: CASTDWDTLRPRGEQYF

v_call: TRBV7-2
j_call: TRBJ2-2
clone_size: .
d_call: TRBD2
cdr3_nt: TGTGCCAGCAGCCCACGGGGACTAGCGGGCTACACCGGGGAGCTGTTTTTT
cdr3_aa: CASSPRGLAGYTGELFF

v_call: TRBV3-1/TRBV3-2
j_call: TRBJ2-5
clone_size: once
d_call: .
cdr3_nt: TGTGCCAGCAGCCTACAGGGTATCGAGACCCAGTACTTC
cdr3_aa: CASSLQGIETQYF

v_call: TRBV19
j_call: TRBJ1-3
clone_size: .
d_call: .
cdr3_nt: TGTGCCAGTAGTATGGGCAGAGTCTCTGGAAACACCATATATTTT
cdr3_aa: CASSMGRVSGNTIYF

v_call: TRBV7-9
j_call: TRBJ1-5
clone_size: .
d_call: TRBD1
cdr3_nt: TGTGCCAGCAGCTTTGACAGGGTGGCGAATGGCAATCAGCCCCAGCATTTT
cdr3_aa: CASSFDRVANGNQPQHF

v_call: TRBV19
j_call: TRBJ1-1
clone_size: few
d_call: .
cdr3_nt: TGTGCCAGCACTAGATCTTGGAACACTGAAGCTTTCTTT
cdr3_aa: CASTRSWNTEAFF

v_call: TRBV5-1
j_call: TRBJ1-2
clone_size: .
d_call: TRBD1
cdr3_nt: TGCGCCAGCAGCTTGAGGGCAGGGGGCTCCTATGGCTACACCTTC
cdr3_aa: CASSLRAGGSYGYTF

v_call: TRBV24-1
j_call: TRBJ2-7
clone_size: once
d_call: .
cdr3_nt: TGTGCCACCAGTGATTTGGACAGGAGCTCCTACGAGCAGTACTTC
cdr3_aa: CATSDLDRSSYEQYF

v_call: TRBV29-1
j_call: TRBJ1-1
clone_size: once
d_call: TRBD1
cdr3_nt: TGCAGCGTTAAAGGACAGGGGGGCACTGAAGCTTTCTTT
cdr3_aa: CSVKGQGGTEAFF

v_call: TRBV24-1
j_call: TRBJ2-4
clone_size: .
d_call: TRBD1
cdr3_nt: TGTGCCACCAGTGAGACAGGGGTAGCCAAAAACATTCAGTACTTC
cdr3_aa: CATSETGVAKNIQYF

v_call: TRBV3-1/TRBV3-2
j_call: TRBJ1-5
clone_size: .
d_call: .
cdr3_nt: TGTGCCAGCAGCCAAAATCCCCCCACAGGGAATAGCAATCAGCCCCAGCATTTT
cdr3_aa: CASSQNPPTGNSNQPQHF

v_call: TRBV4-3
j_call: TRBJ2-6
clone_size: .
d_call: TRBD1
cdr3_nt: TGCGCCAGCAGCCAAGAGGTAACCGGGGGACAGGGAATATCTGGGGCCAACGTCCTGACTTTC
cdr3_aa: CASSQEVTGGQGISGANVLTF

v_call: TRBV3-1/TRBV3-2
j_call: TRBJ2-5
clone_size: .
d_call: TRBD2
cdr3_nt: TGTGCCAGCAGCCCCGGGACTAGCGGGAGGGACCGGGAGACCCAGTACTTC
cdr3_aa: CASSPGTSGRDRETQYF

v_call: TRBV19
j_call: TRBJ2-5
clone_size: .
d_call: TRBD1
cdr3_nt: TGTGCCAGTAGTACCCGGACAGGGCAAGAGACCCAGTACTTC
cdr3_aa: CASSTRTGQETQYF

v_call: TRBV9
j_call: TRBJ2-2
clone_size: .
d_call: .
cdr3_nt: TGTGCCAGCAGCTCGAGATTTACTGCGAACACCGGGGAGCTGTTTTTT
cdr3_aa: CASSSRFTANTGELFF

v_call: TRBV27
j_call: TRBJ2-5
clone_size: few
d_call: TRBD2
cdr3_nt: TGTGCCAGCAGAGTAGCGGGAGGACAAGAGACCCAGTACTTC
cdr3_aa: CASRVAGGQETQYF

v_call: TRBV5-1
j_call: TRBJ2-7
clone_size: .
d_call: .
cdr3_nt: TGCGCCAGCAGCTTCGGGACGGGACTCTACGAGCAGTACTTC
cdr3_aa: CASSFGTGLYEQYF

v_call: TRBV6-5
j_call: TRBJ1-4
clone_size: .
d_call: .
cdr3_nt: TGTGCCAGCAGAGAGATGGGGGCTGAGGAAAAACTGTTTTTT
cdr3_aa: CASREMGAEEKLFF

v_call: TRBV19
j_call: TRBJ1-1
clone_size: once
d_call: .
cdr3_nt: TGTGCCAGTAGTTCAAGGTGGGGCGACGAAGCTTTCTTT
cdr3_aa: CASSSRWGDEAFF

v_call: TRBV5-8
j_call: TRBJ1-6
clone_size: .
d_call: TRBD1
cdr3_nt: TGTGCCAGCAGCTTAATCGGACAGGGTAGTTCACCCCTCCACTTT
cdr3_aa: CASSLIGQGSSPLHF

v_call: TRBV4-1
j_call: TRBJ1-2
clone_size: .
d_call: TRBD1
cdr3_nt: TGCGCCAGCAGCCAAGGGCAGGGGGGTGCCTATGGCTACACCTTC
cdr3_aa: CASSQGQGGAYGYTF

v_call: TRBV6-2/TRBV6-3
j_call: TRBJ2-5
clone_size: .
d_call: TRBD2
cdr3_nt: TGTGCCAGCAGCCCCTCGGGGGGGTCGGCCCAGTACTTC
cdr3_aa: CASSPSGGSAQYF

v_call: TRBV5-1
j_call: TRBJ2-3
clone_size: .
d_call: TRBD2
cdr3_nt: TGCGCCAGCAGCTTGAGCGGGGGCACAGATACGCAGTATTTT
cdr3_aa: CASSLSGGTDTQYF